The rows below give T cell receptor beta chains drawn from one sample of a study of tumor and adjacent non-tumor tissue in lung cancer. TCRdb passed the multiplex PCR reads through MiXCR, listing each CDR3 protein once. This sample carries over 80,000 distinct CDR3 sequences, about 77% of them seen once, and the ten largest clones take less than 25%. Source material: distant non-tumor lung tissue. Receptors originate from a woman between 50 and 59 years old with non-small cell lung cancer. CDR3s include the opening cysteine and the closing phenylalanine or tryptophan. Fields, in order: J gene, CDR3 length, V gene, D gene, clone size, CDR3 DNA, CDR3 protein. The D gene is left open where the match is weak. Where a row states a size, it is once, few, many or the class of an expanded clone; other rows omit it.

TRBJ2-1,12,TRBV29-1,.,.,TGCAGCGTCGTGGAGTCTGGGGACGAGCAGTTCTTC,CSVVESGDEQFF
TRBJ2-1,15,TRBV6-5,TRBD1,.,TGTGCCGCCAGTTATTCGGACAGGATTTACAATGAGCAGTTCTTC,CAASYSDRIYNEQFF
TRBJ2-5,14,TRBV29-1,.,once,TGCAACGTTGAGTTAGGAACAGCGCAAGAGACTCAGTACTTC,CNVELGTAQETQYF
TRBJ2-1,13,TRBV5-4,.,.,TGTGCCAGCAGCTCTCCAGCAGGCAATGACCAGTTCTTC,CASSSPAGNDQFF
TRBJ2-7,14,TRBV11-2,.,.,TGCGCCAGCAGCCTGACGGACAGAGCCTACGAGCAGTACTTC,CASSLTDRAYEQYF
TRBJ2-7,13,TRBV14,.,.,TGTGTCAGCAGCCAACTTCATGCCTACGAGCAGTACTTC,CVSSQLHAYEQYF
TRBJ1-1,13,TRBV29-1,.,.,TGCAGCGTAGCCCACGGGAACTATACTGAAGCTTTCTTT,CSVAHGNYTEAFF
TRBJ2-7,12,TRBV29-1,.,.,TGCAACGTTCGGACGGATACCTACGAGCATTACTTC,CNVRTDTYEHYF
TRBJ1-1,15,TRBV6-6,.,.,TGTGCCAGCAGTTCCCCGACGGAGGGTAACACTGAAGCTTTCTTT,CASSSPTEGNTEAFF
TRBJ2-7,14,TRBV6-5,.,.,TGTGCCAGCAGTTACGGGACAAAGTCCTACGAGCAATACTTC,CASSYGTKSYEQYF
TRBJ1-1,13,TRBV6-5,.,.,TGTGCCAACAGTTACGTTATGAACACTGAAGCTTTCTTC,CANSYVMNTEAFF
TRBJ1-5,13,TRBV4-1,.,.,TGCGCCAGCAGCCAAGGATTCAGACAGCCCCAGCATTTC,CASSQGFRQPQHF